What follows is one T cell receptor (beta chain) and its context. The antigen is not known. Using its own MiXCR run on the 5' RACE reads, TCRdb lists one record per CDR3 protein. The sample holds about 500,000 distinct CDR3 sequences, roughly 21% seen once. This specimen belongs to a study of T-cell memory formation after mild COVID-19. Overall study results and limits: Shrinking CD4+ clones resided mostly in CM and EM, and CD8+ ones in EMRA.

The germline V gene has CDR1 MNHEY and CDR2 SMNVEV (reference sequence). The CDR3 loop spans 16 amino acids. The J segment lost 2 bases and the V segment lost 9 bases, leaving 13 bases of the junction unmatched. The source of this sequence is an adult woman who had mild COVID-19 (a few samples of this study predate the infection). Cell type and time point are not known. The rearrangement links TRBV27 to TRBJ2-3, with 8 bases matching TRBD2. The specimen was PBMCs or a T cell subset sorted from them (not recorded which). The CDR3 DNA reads TGTGCCAGTAGACGGGTGGCGGGGGGCTACACAGATACGCAGTATTTT. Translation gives CASRRVAGGYTDTQYF.